A selection of T cell receptor beta chains follows, all from one sample in a study of T cells after yellow fever vaccination. TCRdb reprocessed the 5' RACE reads via MiXCR and lists one record per CDR3 protein. The sample consists of more than 300,000 distinct CDR3 sequences, 4% to 5.5% of them appearing once. This sample comprised PBMCs, obtained 15 days after the yellow fever booster vaccination. The source is a young man who received the YFV17D yellow fever vaccine. Each CDR3 is given with its conserved first and last residue. Fields, in order: V gene, CDR3 protein.

v_gene: TRBV7-2; CDR3aa: CASGTGTSAYNEQFF
v_gene: TRBV10-3; CDR3aa: CAISESTGRRGEKLFF
v_gene: TRBV7-8; CDR3aa: CASSQWDRTEAFF
v_gene: TRBV20-1; CDR3aa: CSAYSGGLQDTQYF
v_gene: TRBV6-2/TRBV6-3; CDR3aa: CASSYSSDPGNANTGELFF
v_gene: TRBV11-2; CDR3aa: CASSRDRGTGETQYF
v_gene: TRBV7-2; CDR3aa: CASSLNRNNYEQYF
v_gene: TRBV15; CDR3aa: CATSRGEGTYEQYF
v_gene: TRBV27; CDR3aa: CASSPHPLGTASTDTQYF
v_gene: TRBV10-3; CDR3aa: CAIASGGDTDTQYF
v_gene: TRBV12-3/TRBV12-4; CDR3aa: CASSPWTSGGPGDEQFF
v_gene: TRBV5-1; CDR3aa: CASSGTGGGGHEQYF
v_gene: TRBV20-1; CDR3aa: CSAREFERGGADIQYF
v_gene: TRBV12-3/TRBV12-4; CDR3aa: CASSFGGRNNEQFF
v_gene: TRBV7-9; CDR3aa: CASSLGAGRLLYGYTF
v_gene: TRBV5-4; CDR3aa: CASSFGQGVDTIYF
v_gene: TRBV6-5; CDR3aa: CASSGDRWDNEQFF
v_gene: TRBV20-1; CDR3aa: CSARPGQNLYEQYF
v_gene: TRBV25-1; CDR3aa: CASSEGSWRGSEKLFF
v_gene: TRBV5-4; CDR3aa: CASSLAGGTSRETQYF
v_gene: TRBV19; CDR3aa: CASSIGFGTGTKNIQYF
v_gene: TRBV5-5; CDR3aa: CASSPGSSNQPQHF
v_gene: TRBV29-1; CDR3aa: CSVVSLDRVSSDTQYF
v_gene: TRBV12-3/TRBV12-4; CDR3aa: CASSQRTLGETQYF
v_gene: TRBV5-6; CDR3aa: CASSLPGRSYNSPLHF
v_gene: TRBV2; CDR3aa: CASSDGYQPQHF
v_gene: TRBV7-2; CDR3aa: CASSLEQGFRTEAFF
v_gene: TRBV7-6; CDR3aa: CAGGQLNTEAFF
v_gene: TRBV20-1; CDR3aa: CSARVLAGEETQYF
v_gene: TRBV6-2/TRBV6-3; CDR3aa: CASRTDSNYGYTF
v_gene: TRBV5-1; CDR3aa: CASSHSYEQYF
v_gene: TRBV12-3/TRBV12-4; CDR3aa: CASSSGRILNEQFF
v_gene: TRBV24-1; CDR3aa: CATSSTGGPRNEQFF
v_gene: TRBV6-2/TRBV6-3; CDR3aa: CASWGRQGQETQYF
v_gene: TRBV5-1; CDR3aa: CASSPLGGEQYF
v_gene: TRBV7-2; CDR3aa: CASSLAGTKFLTQYF
v_gene: TRBV5-1; CDR3aa: CASSSERVGGYTF
v_gene: TRBV7-2; CDR3aa: CASRRSGVSYEQYF
v_gene: TRBV11-2; CDR3aa: CASSSLPRPYEQYF
v_gene: TRBV4-3; CDR3aa: CASSHARDRIPHTGELFF
v_gene: TRBV20-1; CDR3aa: CSATPSGALGNEQFF
v_gene: TRBV20-1; CDR3aa: CSARDSLGFRTEAFF
v_gene: TRBV5-1; CDR3aa: CASSPMGQGNTEAFF
v_gene: TRBV4-3; CDR3aa: CASSQDRYTEAFF
v_gene: TRBV20-1; CDR3aa: CSARVDRGPQGNQPQHF
v_gene: TRBV5-1; CDR3aa: CASSLEGVEGHEQYF
v_gene: TRBV7-2; CDR3aa: CASSFQGTSGAGELFF
v_gene: TRBV5-1; CDR3aa: CASSFQGSPDTQYF
v_gene: TRBV27; CDR3aa: CASRIAGGFQETQYF
v_gene: TRBV7-2; CDR3aa: CASSSRDGIKSPLHF
v_gene: TRBV7-9; CDR3aa: CASSRTGELFF
v_gene: TRBV7-3; CDR3aa: CASSPKGGSGRFF